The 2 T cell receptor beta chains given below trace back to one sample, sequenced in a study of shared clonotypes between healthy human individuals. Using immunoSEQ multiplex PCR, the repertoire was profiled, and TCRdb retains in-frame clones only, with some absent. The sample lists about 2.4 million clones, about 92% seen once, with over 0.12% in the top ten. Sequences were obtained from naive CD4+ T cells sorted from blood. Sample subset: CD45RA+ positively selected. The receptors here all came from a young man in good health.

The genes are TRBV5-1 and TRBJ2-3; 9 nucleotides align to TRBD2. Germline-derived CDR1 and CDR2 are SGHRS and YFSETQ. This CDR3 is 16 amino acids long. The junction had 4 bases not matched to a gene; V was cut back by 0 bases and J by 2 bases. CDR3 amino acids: CASSLDLAGFTDTQYF. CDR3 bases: TGCGCCAGCAGCTTGGATCTAGCGGGATTCACAGATACGCAGTATTTT.

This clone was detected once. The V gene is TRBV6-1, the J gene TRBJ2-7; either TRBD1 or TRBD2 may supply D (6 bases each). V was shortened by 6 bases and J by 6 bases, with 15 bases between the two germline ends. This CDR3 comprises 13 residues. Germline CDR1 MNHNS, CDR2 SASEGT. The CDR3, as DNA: TGTGCCAGCAGCCCAAATTCGGGGGCCGAGCAGTACTTC. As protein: CASSPNSGAEQYF.